This record concerns one TCR beta chain sequence. Its antigen is not known. The sample is drawn from a study of T cells after yellow fever vaccination. The study, taken as a whole, reports: A secondary response was less intense yet reached its peak sooner, at day 5 versus 15. Relatively few clonotypes were ones that appeared in both CD4 and CD8 compartments. Booster sampling recovered most clones from primary vaccination (nearly 98% CD4, around 88% CD8).

Germline V gene data show CDR1 as SGHDN and CDR2 as FVKESK. V lost 4 bases and J lost 5; bases outside the gene matches: 7. The CDR3 has 14 amino acids. Synthesis of TCR cDNA relied on 5'RACE template switching, which attached a universal primer site and UMIs. TCRdb reanalysed the 5' RACE reads using MiXCR and keeps one entry per CDR3 protein. Of more than 450,000 distinct CDR3 sequences listed, 21% are singletons. J is TRBJ1-2 and V is TRBV14; TRBD1 agrees at 7 bases. Specimen: PBMCs, collected 21 days after the first yellow fever vaccination. The origin of this receptor is a man aged 18 to 35 who received the YFV17D yellow fever vaccine. The CDR3 spells CASSPPGQPYGYTF. In DNA, the CDR3 is TGTGCCAGCAGCCCCCCGGGACAGCCATATGGCTACACCTTC. The complete variable domain, with remaining parts taken from reference TRBV14 and TRBJ1-2, reads EAGVTQFPSHSVIEKGQTVTLRCDPISGHDNLYWYRRVMGKEIKFLLHFVKESKQDESGMPNNRFLAERTGGTYSTLKVQPAELEDSGVYFCASSPPGQPYGYTFGSGTRLTVV.